These 17 T cell receptor beta chains came from one sample sequenced in a study of blood T cell repertoires in COVID-19. The data were produced by immunoSEQ multiplex PCR, yet TCRdb's version contains in-frame clones alone and is incomplete. The table records hundreds of thousands of clones, roughly nine tenths of them present only once. The specimen was PBMCs or T cells enriched from blood (not recorded which). The receptors come from a woman in her forties or fifties in a cohort exposed to, infected with or recovered from COVID-19 (not recorded which).

In nucleotides, the CDR3 is TGTGCCAGCAGTTACGGGGGGGCCTCCTACAATGAGCAGTTCTTC. It specifies CASSYGGASYNEQFF. The chain carries TRBV6-5 and TRBJ2-1, with a weak D call TRBD2 (7 bases). The germline V gene encodes CDR1 MNHEY and CDR2 SVGAGI. The V end was cut by 2 bases, the J end by 0 bases, with 8 bases between. The CDR3 is 15 residues long.

The gene calls are TRBV6-1 and TRBJ1-5; D may be TRBD1 (5 bases). V lost 0 bases and J lost 11, with 11 bases in between. There are 13 residues in the CDR3. Germline CDR1 MNHNS, CDR2 SASEGT. CDR3 sequence: CASSEARQSAQHF. CDR3 nucleotides: TGTGCCAGCAGTGAAGCGAGACAGTCAGCCCAGCATTTT.

This rearrangement joins TRBV2 to TRBJ2-6; possibly TRBD1 for D (6 bases). CDR1 and CDR2 (germline): SNHLY, FYNNEI. V was clipped by 5 bases and J by 2 bases, with 13 bases between them. The CDR3 totals 16 residues. The CDR3 region is CASSPIQGPGANVLTF. CDR3 sequence (DNA): TGTGCCAGCAGTCCAATACAGGGACCTGGGGCCAACGTCCTGACTTTC.

V is TRBV7-3 and J is TRBJ1-1, with 8 bases that match TRBD1. V was pared by 1 base and J by 3 bases, with 13 bases of the junction left unmatched. CDR1 is SGHTA, CDR2 FQGTGA, per germline. The CDR3 is made up of 18 amino acids. DNA for the CDR3: TGTGCCAGCAGCTTAAGGGTTGGGGCAGGGGGCCAGGACACTGAAGCTTTCTTT. Translated: CASSLRVGAGGQDTEAFF.

V gene TRBV5-1 combines with J gene TRBJ1-6, with no clear D. V lost 0 bases, J lost 8 bases, and 12 bases lay in between. Germline CDR1 SGHRS, CDR2 YFSETQ. The CDR3 sequence is 15 residues long. In DNA form, the CDR3 reads TGCGCCAGCAGCTTGGAGGCAGGCCAATATTCACCCCTCCACTTT. Protein: CASSLEAGQYSPLHF.

The chain joins TRBV7-3 to TRBJ1-6; a weak D match, TRBD1 (5 bases). From germline, CDR1 is SGHTA and CDR2 FQGTGA. There are 14 residues in the CDR3. Between the trimmed V and J ends, which lost 1 base and 10 bases, there was a span of 11 bases. The CDR3 DNA is TGTGCCAGCAGCTTAAACCAGGGAAGGTCACCCCTCCACTTT. As protein: CASSLNQGRSPLHF. The complete variable domain, with remaining parts taken from reference TRBV7-3 and TRBJ1-6, reads GAGVSQTPSNKVTEKGKYVELRCDPISGHTALYWYRQSLGQGPEFLIYFQGTGAADDSGLPNDRFFAVRPEGSVSTLKIQRTERGDSAVYLCASSLNQGRSPLHFGNGTRLTVT.

V and J are TRBV3-1 (or the pseudogene TRBV3-2) and TRBJ2-2; tentatively, D is TRBD1 (6 bases). The CDR3 is 14 amino acids. The V gene lost 2 bases and the J gene lost 7 bases, with 11 bases spanning the gap. CDR1 and CDR2 from the germline V gene are LGHDT and YNNKEL (reference sequence). CDR3 in amino acids: CASSQQGRDGELFF. The CDR3 nucleotides read TGTGCCAGCAGCCAACAGGGGAGAGACGGGGAGCTGTTTTTT.

The V gene is TRBV11-1, the J gene TRBJ2-7; D possibly corresponds to TRBD2 (6 bases). CDR1 is SGHAT, CDR2 FQDESV, per germline (reference sequence). The CDR3 has 14 amino acids. Trimming cost V 11 bases and J 2 bases, with 19 bases left between them. The CDR3 reads CASIRGKGTYEQYF. The CDR3 DNA reads TGTGCCTCAATCCGGGGGAAGGGGACCTACGAGCAGTACTTC.

The V gene is TRBV3-1 (or the pseudogene TRBV3-2), the J gene TRBJ1-4; TRBD1 might be the D (6 bases). Germline assignment: CDR1 LGHDT and CDR2 YNNKEL (reference sequence). Trimming pared 1 base from V and 6 bases from J, leaving 6 bases between. This CDR3 is built from 13 residues. In nucleotides, the CDR3 is TGTGCCAGCAGCCAAGCAGGGGATGAAAAACTGTTTTTT. It is translated as CASSQAGDEKLFF.

In nucleotides, the CDR3 is TGTGCCAGCAGCCGGACGGAAGTAAATGGAGGGAACACTGAAGCTTTCTTT. It translates to CASSRTEVNGGNTEAFF. The chain carries TRBV21-1 and TRBJ1-1. TRBV21-1 has pseudogene status. CDR3 size: 17 residues.

This chain links TRBV28 with TRBJ2-7, with a tentative D call TRBD1 (5 bases). Germline CDR1 is MDHEN and CDR2 is SYDVKM. Trimming stripped 9 bases from V and 3 bases from J, with 24 bases between. This CDR3 is 16 amino acids long. Written as DNA, the CDR3 is TGTGCCAGGATAACGACCTTGCAGGGAAGGGTCTACGAGCAGTACTTC. It codes for CARITTLQGRVYEQYF.

V and J are TRBV4-1 and TRBJ2-7; 9 positions match TRBD1. CDR1 MGHRA and CDR2 YSYEKL come from the germline V gene. Trimming took 1 base from V and 5 from J; bases not matched to a gene: 9. The CDR3 is 16 residues long. CDR3 amino acids: CASSQVFGDRAHEQYF. In DNA form, the CDR3 reads TGCGCCAGCAGCCAAGTTTTTGGGGACAGGGCCCACGAGCAGTACTTC.

J is TRBJ1-5 and V is TRBV12-3 or TRBV12-4; no definite D call. Between the trimmed V and J ends, which lost 3 bases and 6 bases, there was a span of 9 bases. This CDR3 contains 13 residues. DNA for the CDR3: TGTGCCAGCAGTTTTTCGGTTTCTCAGCCCCAGCATTTT. Protein product: CASSFSVSQPQHF.

J is TRBJ1-2 and V is TRBV7-2; D perhaps matches TRBD1 (6 bases). CDR1 is SGHTA, CDR2 FQGNSA, per germline. CDR3 length equals 14 residues. Trimming took 4 bases from V and 3 from J, leaving 12 bases between them. The CDR3 coding sequence is TGTGCCAGCAGCTCAACAGGGTCCTACTATGGCTACACCTTC. Encoded protein: CASSSTGSYYGYTF.

The chain uses TRBV27 and TRBJ2-1; 12 bases line up with TRBD2. CDR1 and CDR2 (germline): MNHEY, SMNVEV (reference sequence). With V trimmed by 5 bases and J by 9 bases, 11 bases remained unmatched. The length of the CDR3 is 16 residues. The CDR3 here is CASSTYSSGGATEQFF. CDR3 coding DNA: TGTGCCAGCAGTACCTACTCTAGCGGGGGGGCCACTGAGCAGTTCTTC.

The rearrangement joins TRBV7-9 to TRBJ1-6; a weak D match, TRBD1 (6 bases). Germline V lookup: CDR1 SEHNR, CDR2 FQNEAQ (reference sequence). This CDR3 has 16 residues. Trimming took 4 bases from V and 4 from J, leaving 14 bases between them. In DNA, the CDR3 is TGTGCCAGCAGCTCCACCGGGACAACTTATAATTCACCCCTCCACTTT. Translation: CASSSTGTTYNSPLHF.

This clone was seen only once. It is unclear where the CDR3 begins or ends on the DNA, so no DNA is shown, and the CDR3 is as TCRdb lists it. V is TRBV29-1 and J is TRBJ1-1; no DNA check was done on the table's D call, TRBD1. Germline values: CDR1 SQVTM, CDR2 ANQGSEA. Both ends counted, the CDR3 spans 13 residues. The CDR3 loop reads CSPFGPGGTEAFF.